What follows describes a single T cell receptor beta chain. Its antigen is as yet unknown. The data stem from a study of T-cell reconstitution after alpha-beta-depleted transplantation in children. Findings and caveats of the study: Several hundred expanded graft clones reportedly supplied alpha-beta T cells about two months after transplant.

Germline CDR1 and CDR2: LGHNT and FRNRAP. The CDR3 is 12 amino acids. V was pared by 2 bases and J by 8 bases, with 7 bases between. Unique molecular identifiers tagged the TCRbeta library. TCRdb re-called the PCR reads with MiXCR, one entry per CDR3 protein. Of 500,000 to 650,000 distinct CDR3 sequences listed, 13% are singletons. The sample in question was PBMCs, mostly from graft donor cells, obtained 360 days after TCRalphabeta/CD19-depleted stem cell transplant. The TCR originated in a male patient younger than 18 who had a stem cell transplant for acute myeloid leukemia, so the T cells may come from the graft donor. The genes are TRBV12-5 and TRBJ2-1; D remains ambiguous. CDR3 amino acids: CASGLRGYEQFF. CDR3 DNA: TGTGCTAGTGGTTTGCGTGGTTATGAGCAGTTCTTC.